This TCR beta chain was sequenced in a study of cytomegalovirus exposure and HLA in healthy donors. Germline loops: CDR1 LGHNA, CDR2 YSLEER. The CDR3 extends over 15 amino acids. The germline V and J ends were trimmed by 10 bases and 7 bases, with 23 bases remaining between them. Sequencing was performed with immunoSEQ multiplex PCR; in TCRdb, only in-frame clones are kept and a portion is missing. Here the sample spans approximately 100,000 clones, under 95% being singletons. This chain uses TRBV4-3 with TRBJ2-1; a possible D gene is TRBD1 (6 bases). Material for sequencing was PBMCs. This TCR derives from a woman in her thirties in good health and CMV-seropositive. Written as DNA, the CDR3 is TGCGCCACCGAGGAGGTGGGACATGGGGTAAATGAGCAGTTCTTC. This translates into CATEEVGHGVNEQFF.